Presented here are 18 T cell receptor beta chains from one specimen sequenced in a study of blood T cell repertoires in COVID-19. The repertoire was sequenced with immunoSEQ multiplex PCR; TCRdb's copy has only in-frame clones and lacks some. This sample has 130,000 to 150,000 clones, with more than 75% found just once. The sample comprised peripheral blood. These receptors were obtained from a human donor with acute or convalescent COVID-19. The donor label of this sample is uncertain.

The chain carries TRBV18 and TRBJ1-1; possible D gene TRBD1, 5 bases. V dropped 6 bases and J dropped 0 bases, with 11 bases sitting between them. The CDR3 extends over 14 amino acids. Per germline, CDR1 KGHSH and CDR2 LQKENI. DNA for the CDR3: TGTGCCAGCTCCCCGACAGTTATGAACACTGAAGCTTTCTTT. This encodes CASSPTVMNTEAFF.

This clone was observed a few times. The chain uses TRBV5-1 and TRBJ2-3; possible D gene TRBD2, 6 bases. The CDR3 is 18 amino acids. V shed 0 bases and J shed 2 bases, with 19 bases lying between them. Germline V gene sequence: CDR1 SGHRS, CDR2 YFSETQ. The CDR3 loop is CASSLEYSGTGVTDTQYF. DNA for the CDR3: TGCGCCAGCAGCTTGGAATACTCCGGGACGGGAGTCACAGATACGCAGTATTTT.

The CDR3 region has the DNA TGTGCCAGCAGCGCACGGACAGGGCAAGTCGATGGCTACACCTTC. It codes for CASSARTGQVDGYTF. The rearrangement joins TRBV9 to TRBJ1-2, with 8 bases aligning to TRBD1. J was trimmed by 6 bases and V by 3 bases; bases with no gene match: 10. CDR3 length: 15 residues. CDR1 and CDR2 (germline): SGDLS, YYNGEE. Full variable domain (missing parts from reference TRBV9 and TRBJ1-2): DSGVTQTPKHLITATGQRVTLRCSPRSGDLSVYWYQQSLDQGLQFLIQYYNGEERAKGNILERFSAQQFPDLHSELNLSSLELGDSALYFCASSARTGQVDGYTFGSGTRLTVV.

The chain carries TRBV4-3 and TRBJ1-3, with 10 bases that match TRBD1. The CDR3 length is 15 residues. V dropped 1 base and J dropped 8; count of bases not matched to a gene: 5. Germline V CDR1 and CDR2: LGHNA, YSLEER. CDR3 loop: CASSQGQGALDTIYF. CDR3 nucleotides: TGCGCCAGCAGCCAAGGACAGGGGGCTTTGGACACCATATATTTT.

The chain couples TRBV18 to TRBJ1-1, with D possibly TRBD1 on 5 matching bases. The germline gives CDR1 KGHSH, CDR2 LQKENI. V was pared by 3 bases and J by 7 bases, with 15 bases between. The CDR3 has 14 amino acids. CDR3 bases: TGTGCCAGCTCACCGGGACTCGATTTTGATGAAGCTTTCTTT. Translation gives CASSPGLDFDEAFF.

This clone has a single count. The J gene is TRBJ2-1, the V gene TRBV7-2; perhaps TRBD2 as D (6 bases). The germline gives CDR1 SGHTA, CDR2 FQGNSA. Trimming took off 4 bases at V and 9 bases at J, with 16 bases between the two ends. This CDR3 is built from 14 residues. The DNA of the CDR3 is TGTGCCAGCAGCTGGGGACTCCGGTCTGGTGAGCAGTTCTTC. Translation: CASSWGLRSGEQFF.

The chain couples TRBV7-9 to TRBJ2-7, with 8 bases fitting TRBD1. The CDR3 runs to 14 residues. V shed 2 bases and J 4 bases; nucleotides not matched to a gene: 4. Germline loops: CDR1 SEHNR, CDR2 FQNEAQ (reference sequence). CDR3 residues: CASSLRTGRYEQYF. The CDR3 coding sequence is TGTGCCAGCAGCTTAAGGACAGGGCGGTACGAGCAGTACTTC.

The genes are TRBV4-1 and TRBJ2-3; 7 positions agree with TRBD2. Looked up from germline, CDR1 is MGHRA and CDR2 is YSYEKL. The V gene end was trimmed by 4 bases and the J gene end by 0 bases; junction bases not matched to a gene: 16. The CDR3 totals 19 residues. The chain's CDR3 is CASSREPPGAGVSTDTQYF. In DNA form, the CDR3 reads TGCGCCAGCAGCCGAGAACCCCCTGGGGCGGGAGTTAGCACAGATACGCAGTATTTT.

Worth noting for this clone: This sample also contains other DNA sequences that code for the same CDR3. The V and J genes are TRBV10-3 and TRBJ1-3; 7 bases map to TRBD1. Trimming removed 0 bases from V and 2 bases from J; junction bases left unmatched: 1. The CDR3 runs to 15 residues. In germline, CDR1 is ENHRY, CDR2 SYGVKD. CDR3 nucleotides: TGTGCCATCAGTGAGTCAACAGGGGCTGGAAACACCATATATTTT. Protein: CAISESTGAGNTIYF.

The V gene is TRBV7-2, the J gene TRBJ2-2; 7 bases are shared with TRBD2. The germline CDR1 and CDR2 sequences are SGHTA and FQGNSA. J lost 0 bases, V lost 8 bases, and 3 bases had no gene match. The CDR3 spans 14 residues. The CDR3 spells CASRGEPNTGELFF. CDR3 DNA sequence: TGTGCCAGCCGGGGGGAACCGAACACCGGGGAGCTGTTTTTT.

The V call is TRBV4-3, the J call TRBJ2-7; 9 nucleotides agree with TRBD1. The germline gives CDR1 LGHNA, CDR2 YSLEER. After removal of 0 bases from V and 1 base from J, the junction contained 7 bases not matched to a gene. This CDR3 comprises 17 residues. The CDR3 DNA follows: TGCGCCAGCAGCCAAGAGAGGACAGGGGATGTATCCTACGAGCAGTACTTC. Its protein is CASSQERTGDVSYEQYF.

The chain is built from TRBV28 and TRBJ2-4; TRBD2 aligns across 7 bases. CDR1 MDHEN and CDR2 SYDVKM come from the germline V gene. V was pared by 5 bases and J by 0 bases, with 7 bases of the junction left unmatched. The CDR3 loop spans 16 amino acids. The chain's CDR3 is CASSPSWGGAKNIQYF. DNA for the CDR3: TGTGCCAGCAGTCCTTCCTGGGGGGGAGCCAAAAACATTCAGTACTTC. The full variable domain, rest sourced from reference TRBV28 and TRBJ2-4, is DVKVTQSSRYLVKRTGEKVFLECVQDMDHENMFWYRQDPGLGLRLIYFSYDVKMKEKGDIPEGYSVSREKKERFSLILESASTNQTSMYLCASSPSWGGAKNIQYFGAGTRLSVL.

This chain connects TRBV15 to TRBJ2-2; the D gene is possibly TRBD2 (5 bases). CDR1 and CDR2 (germline): LNHNV, YYDKDF (reference sequence). The CDR3 runs to 16 residues. Trimming left V 0 bases short and J 4 bases short, with 12 bases between. The CDR3, as DNA: TGTGCCACCAGCAGAGAGCGAGGGAGCCTCACCGGGGAGCTGTTTTTT. Amino acids: CATSRERGSLTGELFF. Drawing the rest from reference TRBV15 and TRBJ2-2, the complete variable domain is DAMVIQNPRYQVTQFGKPVTLSCSQTLNHNVMYWYQQKSSQAPKLLFHYYDKDFNNEADTPDNFQSRRPNTSFCFLDIRSPGLGDTAMYLCATSRERGSLTGELFFGEGSRLTVL.

The chain combines TRBV4-1 with TRBJ2-6; no firm D call. The germline gives CDR1 MGHRA, CDR2 YSYEKL. With 1 base removed from V and 1 base from J, the gap between germline ends came to 8 bases. CDR3 length: 16 amino acids. The CDR3 is CASSQGSGSGANVLTF. CDR3 DNA: TGCGCCAGCAGCCAAGGGTCCGGGTCTGGGGCCAACGTCCTGACTTTC.

The chain couples TRBV5-1 to TRBJ2-5, with TRBD2 matching 12 bases. With 1 base clipped from V and 6 bases from J, the junction kept 7 bases outside the gene matches. In germline, CDR1 is SGHRS, CDR2 YFSETQ. The CDR3 covers 16 residues. CDR3 DNA: TGCGCCAGCAGCTTGTCAGGACTAGCGGGGTCTCAGACCCAGTACTTC. It encodes CASSLSGLAGSQTQYF.

The rearrangement uses TRBV15 and TRBJ2-4; TRBD2 aligns across 14 bases. The germline V gene encodes CDR1 LNHNV and CDR2 YYDKDF (reference sequence). The V and J ends lost 5 bases and 6 bases, in that order; junction bases with no gene match: 6. This CDR3 region has 16 residues. The CDR3 sequence is CATSGMGLAGVNIQYF. The CDR3, as DNA: TGTGCCACCAGCGGAATGGGACTAGCGGGAGTAAACATTCAGTACTTC.

The rearrangement links TRBV4-3 to TRBJ2-6, with D hard to call. Trimming stripped 0 bases from V and 0 bases from J, with 6 bases between. The CDR3 is 16 amino acids. In germline, CDR1 is LGHNA, CDR2 YSLEER. This CDR3 is CASSQDRVSGANVLTF. CDR3 coding DNA: TGCGCCAGCAGCCAAGATCGCGTCTCTGGGGCCAACGTCCTGACTTTC.

V usage is TRBV6-5 and J usage is TRBJ1-1; D gene uncertain. Germline V gene lookup returns CDR1 MNHEY and CDR2 SVGAGI. V lost 2 bases, J lost 8 bases, and 12 bases lay in between. This CDR3 has 13 amino acids. The CDR3 loop is CASSYPREGEAFF. For the CDR3, the DNA is TGTGCCAGCAGTTACCCAAGGGAGGGAGAAGCTTTCTTT.